This record concerns one T cell receptor (beta chain) sequence. Its antigen is unknown. Time point in this sample: sample taken at primary tumor resection. The approximately 70 donors had untreated early-stage non-small cell lung cancer. Whole RNA, which was extracted from tumor, nontumor lung tissue or frozen PBMC, was sequenced without any cell sorting. TCR cDNA molecules were tagged individually, and each one carried a unique molecular identifier. TCRdb used MiXCR to reprocess the 5' RACE reads, holding one entry per CDR3 protein. The sample includes fewer than 30,000 distinct CDR3 sequences, approximately 6.5% of them seen just once. The data originate from a study of spatial heterogeneity in lung cancer. At the level of the study: In tumor regions, TCR transcript counts tracked strongly with a T cell module score from matched bulk RNA-seq.

Trimming pared 8 bases from V and 4 bases from J, leaving 12 bases between. From germline, CDR1 is MNHEY and CDR2 SMNVEV (reference sequence). The CDR3 extends over 14 amino acids. The study's findings and limits: Tracking of tumor mutation counts was seen in expanded intratumoral alpha and beta TCR counts.

This clonotype was obtained from a male donor with early-stage non-small cell lung cancer. The sample here was lung tumor tissue, taken at surgery. The genes are TRBV27 and TRBJ1-6; D is uncertain. This chain's CDR3 is CASARTLYNSPLHF. The CDR3 nucleotides are TGTGCCAGCGCGAGGACCCTTTATAATTCACCCCTCCACTTT.